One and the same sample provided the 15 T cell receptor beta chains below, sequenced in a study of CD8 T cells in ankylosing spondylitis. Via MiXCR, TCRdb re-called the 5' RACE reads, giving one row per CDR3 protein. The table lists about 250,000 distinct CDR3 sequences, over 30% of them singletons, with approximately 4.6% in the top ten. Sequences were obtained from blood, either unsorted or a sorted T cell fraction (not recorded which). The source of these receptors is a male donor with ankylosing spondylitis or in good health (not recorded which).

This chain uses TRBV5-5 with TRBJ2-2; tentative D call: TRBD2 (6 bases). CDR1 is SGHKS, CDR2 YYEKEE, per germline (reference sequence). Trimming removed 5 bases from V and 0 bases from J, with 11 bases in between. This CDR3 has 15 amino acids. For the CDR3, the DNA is TGTGCCAGCAGATGGACTACCCCGAACACCGGGGAGCTGTTTTTT. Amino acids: CASRWTTPNTGELFF.

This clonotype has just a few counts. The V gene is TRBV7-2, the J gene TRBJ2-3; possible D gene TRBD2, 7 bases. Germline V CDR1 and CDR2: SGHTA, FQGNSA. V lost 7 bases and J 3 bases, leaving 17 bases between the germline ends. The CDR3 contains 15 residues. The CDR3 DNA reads TGTGCCAGCACCTCATGGAGGGGGGGTACAGATACGCAGTATTTT. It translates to CASTSWRGGTDTQYF.

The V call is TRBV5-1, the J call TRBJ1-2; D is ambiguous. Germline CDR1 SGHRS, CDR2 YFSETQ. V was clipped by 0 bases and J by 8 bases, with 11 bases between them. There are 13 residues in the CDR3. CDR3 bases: TGCGCCAGCAGCTTGGCTGTGAATTGGGGCTACACCTTC. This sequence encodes CASSLAVNWGYTF.

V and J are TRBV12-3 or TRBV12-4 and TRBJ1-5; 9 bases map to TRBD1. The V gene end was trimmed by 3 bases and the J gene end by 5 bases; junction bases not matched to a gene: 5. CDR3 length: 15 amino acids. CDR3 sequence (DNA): TGTGCCAGCAGTTTTTGGACAGGGGATGATCAGCCCCAGCATTTT. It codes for CASSFWTGDDQPQHF.

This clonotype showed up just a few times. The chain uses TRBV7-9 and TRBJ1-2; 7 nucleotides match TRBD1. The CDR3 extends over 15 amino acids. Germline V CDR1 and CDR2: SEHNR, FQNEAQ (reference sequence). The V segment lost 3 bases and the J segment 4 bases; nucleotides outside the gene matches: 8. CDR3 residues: CASSFETGTVYGYTF. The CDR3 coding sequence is TGTGCCAGCAGCTTCGAAACCGGGACAGTCTATGGCTACACCTTC.

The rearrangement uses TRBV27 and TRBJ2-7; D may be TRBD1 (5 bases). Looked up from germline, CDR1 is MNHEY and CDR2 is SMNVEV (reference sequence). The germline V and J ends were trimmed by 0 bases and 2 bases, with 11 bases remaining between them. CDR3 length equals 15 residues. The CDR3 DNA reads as TGTGCCAGCAGTTTATCGGTTGACAGTACCTACGAGCAGTACTTC. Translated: CASSLSVDSTYEQYF.

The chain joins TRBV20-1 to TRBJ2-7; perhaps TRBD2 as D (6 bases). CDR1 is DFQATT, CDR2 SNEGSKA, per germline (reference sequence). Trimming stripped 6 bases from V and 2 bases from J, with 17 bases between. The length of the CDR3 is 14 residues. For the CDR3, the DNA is TGCAGTGCCGGAGACGCTAGCGAGACCTACGAGCAGTACTTC. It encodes CSAGDASETYEQYF.

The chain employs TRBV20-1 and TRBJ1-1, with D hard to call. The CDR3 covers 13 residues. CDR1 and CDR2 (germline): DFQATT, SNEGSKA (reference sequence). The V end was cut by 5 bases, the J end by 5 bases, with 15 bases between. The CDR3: CSASQTRGTEAFF. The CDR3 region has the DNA TGCAGTGCTTCCCAGACCCGAGGGACTGAAGCTTTCTTT.

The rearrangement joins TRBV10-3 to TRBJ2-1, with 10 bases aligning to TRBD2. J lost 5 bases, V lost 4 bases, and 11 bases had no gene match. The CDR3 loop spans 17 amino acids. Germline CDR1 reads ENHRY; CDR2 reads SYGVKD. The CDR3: CAISGASGGSWNNEQFF. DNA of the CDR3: TGTGCCATCAGTGGGGCTAGCGGGGGCTCGTGGAACAATGAGCAGTTCTTC.

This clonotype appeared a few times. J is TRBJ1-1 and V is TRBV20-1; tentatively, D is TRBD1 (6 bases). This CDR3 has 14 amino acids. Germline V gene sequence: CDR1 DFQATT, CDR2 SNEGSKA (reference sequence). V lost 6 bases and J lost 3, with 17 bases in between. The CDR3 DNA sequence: TGCAGTGCCGGAGAAAGGGGGTGGGACACTGAAGCTTTCTTT. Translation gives CSAGERGWDTEAFF.

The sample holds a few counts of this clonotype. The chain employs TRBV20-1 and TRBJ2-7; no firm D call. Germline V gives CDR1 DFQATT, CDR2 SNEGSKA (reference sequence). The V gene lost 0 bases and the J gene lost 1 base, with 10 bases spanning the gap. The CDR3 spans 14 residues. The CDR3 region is CSARDASSSYEQYF. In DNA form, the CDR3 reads TGCAGTGCTAGAGATGCCTCTTCTTCCTACGAGCAGTACTTC.

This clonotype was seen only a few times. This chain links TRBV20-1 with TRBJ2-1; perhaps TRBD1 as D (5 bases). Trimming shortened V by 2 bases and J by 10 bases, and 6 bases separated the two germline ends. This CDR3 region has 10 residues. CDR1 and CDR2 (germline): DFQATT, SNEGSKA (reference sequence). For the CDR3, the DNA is TGCAGTGCTAGATGGACAGAGCAGTTCTTC. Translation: CSARWTEQFF.

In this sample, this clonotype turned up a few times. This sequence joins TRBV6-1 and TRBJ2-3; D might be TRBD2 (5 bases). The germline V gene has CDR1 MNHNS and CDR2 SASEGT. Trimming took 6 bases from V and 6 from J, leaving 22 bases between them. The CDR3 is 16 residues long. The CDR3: CASSPAGTGGMDTQYF. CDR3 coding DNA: TGTGCCAGCAGCCCTGCCGGCACCGGAGGAATGGATACGCAGTATTTT.

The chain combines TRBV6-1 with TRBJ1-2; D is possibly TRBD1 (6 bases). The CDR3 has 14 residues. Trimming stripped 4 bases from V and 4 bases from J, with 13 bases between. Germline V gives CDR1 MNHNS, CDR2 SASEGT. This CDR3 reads CASSVGGASYGYTF. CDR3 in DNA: TGTGCCAGCAGTGTTGGGGGGGCGAGCTATGGCTACACCTTC.

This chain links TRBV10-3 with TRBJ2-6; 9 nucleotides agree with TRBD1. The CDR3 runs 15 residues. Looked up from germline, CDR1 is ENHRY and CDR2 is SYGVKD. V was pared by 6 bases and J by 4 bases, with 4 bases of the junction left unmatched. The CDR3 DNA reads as TGTGCCATCAGGGGGACAGGGACCGGGGCCAACGTCCTGACTTTC. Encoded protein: CAIRGTGTGANVLTF.